This T cell receptor beta chain was retrieved from a study of T cell responses to AZD1222 COVID-19 vaccine. The repertoire was sequenced with immunoSEQ multiplex PCR; TCRdb's copy has only in-frame clones and lacks some. The table lists some 200,000 clones, 93% of them singletons, with around 1% in the top ten. This specimen was peripheral blood, taken 28 days after the second AZD1222 dose. The TCR sequence derives from an adult who received the AZD1222 COVID-19 vaccine.

The CDR3 loop reads CASSLYGTPTTEAFF. The CDR3 nucleotides are TGTGCCAGCAGCTTGTACGGGACGCCCACCACTGAAGCTTTCTTT. The rearrangement links TRBV5-5 to TRBJ1-1; the D gene is possibly TRBD1 (5 bases). The CDR3 has 15 amino acids. From germline, CDR1 is SGHKS and CDR2 YYEKEE (reference sequence). V dropped 1 base and J dropped 4 bases, with 14 bases sitting between them.